These T cell receptor beta chains were read from a single sample in a study of CD8+CD57+ T cells in acquired aplastic anemia. From the reads, TCRdb called clonotypes with MiXCR, one entry per CDR3 protein. In the table there are roughly 280,000 distinct CDR3 sequences, around three fifths of which are singletons. What was sequenced was sorted CD4+, CD8+, or CD8+CD57+ T cells (not recorded which) from PBMCs. Receptors were obtained from a human donor with aplastic anemia. Both conserved end residues are part of each CDR3.

j_call v_call cdr3_length cdr3_aa
TRBJ2-7 TRBV6-5 17 CASSYTSSRQNSYEQYF
TRBJ1-6 TRBV2 13 CASSDESNSPLHF
TRBJ2-1 TRBV24-1 14 CATSDHYRRNEQFF
TRBJ2-2 TRBV6-5 16 CASSPSGSLNTGELFF
TRBJ1-1 TRBV14 16 CASSQTLGRGFSEAFF
TRBJ2-1 TRBV6-5 11 CASILGREQFF
TRBJ2-2 TRBV29-1 12 CSVVGRGGELFF
TRBJ2-7 TRBV7-2 13 CASSLGGEDEQYF
TRBJ2-3 TRBV7-2 14 CASSLVPGWDTQYF
TRBJ1-2 TRBV19 15 CASSIAWGFAVGYTF
TRBJ1-2 TRBV15 13 CATSIDRGGPYTF
TRBJ2-5 TRBV9 18 CASSVGGLAVGGQETQYF
TRBJ2-5 TRBV19 11 CATQGREIQYF
TRBJ1-2 TRBV20-1 13 CLIARGQGQGYTF
TRBJ2-3 TRBV6-5 15 CASRETAGRTDTQYF
TRBJ2-1 TRBV5-4 13 CASSFSRYNEQFF
TRBJ2-1 TRBV25-1 14 CASSEMDSYNEQFF
TRBJ2-1 TRBV5-1 13 CASSLNGIGEQFF
TRBJ1-1 TRBV15 16 CATSRGIGGENTEAFF
TRBJ1-1 TRBV12-5 15 CASGPHRGVGTEAFF
TRBJ2-1 TRBV20-1 14 CSAHDRGATYEQFF
TRBJ1-2 TRBV20-1 14 CSARAHLGTVNLSF
TRBJ1-5 TRBV20-1 16 CSARDPYGTSGVAQHF
TRBJ2-1 TRBV20-1 17 CSARDPPVSGTADEQFF
TRBJ1-2 TRBV5-1 12 CASSSDRDGYTF
TRBJ2-3 TRBV18 13 CASSPQRADTQYF
TRBJ2-2 TRBV2 15 CASSVRDRGRGELFF
TRBJ1-1 TRBV5-6 12 CASSLGASEAFF
TRBJ1-2 TRBV10-3 13 CAIRELTDYGYTF